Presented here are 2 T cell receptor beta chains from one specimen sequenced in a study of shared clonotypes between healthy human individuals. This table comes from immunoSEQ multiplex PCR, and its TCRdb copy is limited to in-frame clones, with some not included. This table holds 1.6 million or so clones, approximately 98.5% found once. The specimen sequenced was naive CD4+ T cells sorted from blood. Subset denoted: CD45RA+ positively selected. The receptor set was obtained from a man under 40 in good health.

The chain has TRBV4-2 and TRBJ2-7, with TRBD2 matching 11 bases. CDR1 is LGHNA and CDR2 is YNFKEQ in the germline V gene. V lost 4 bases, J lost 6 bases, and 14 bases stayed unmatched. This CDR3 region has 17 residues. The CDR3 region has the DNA TGTGCCAGCAGCCCAGAAGGGGGGGGGCTAGCGGGAGGCGAGCAGTACTTC. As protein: CASSPEGGGLAGGEQYF.

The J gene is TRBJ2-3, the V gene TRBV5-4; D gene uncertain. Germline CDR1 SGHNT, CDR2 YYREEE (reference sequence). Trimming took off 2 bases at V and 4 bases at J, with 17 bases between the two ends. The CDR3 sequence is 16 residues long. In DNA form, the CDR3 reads TGTGCCAGCAGCTTTCGACTCCCAGCTGGGGCAGATACGCAGTATTTT. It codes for CASSFRLPAGADTQYF.